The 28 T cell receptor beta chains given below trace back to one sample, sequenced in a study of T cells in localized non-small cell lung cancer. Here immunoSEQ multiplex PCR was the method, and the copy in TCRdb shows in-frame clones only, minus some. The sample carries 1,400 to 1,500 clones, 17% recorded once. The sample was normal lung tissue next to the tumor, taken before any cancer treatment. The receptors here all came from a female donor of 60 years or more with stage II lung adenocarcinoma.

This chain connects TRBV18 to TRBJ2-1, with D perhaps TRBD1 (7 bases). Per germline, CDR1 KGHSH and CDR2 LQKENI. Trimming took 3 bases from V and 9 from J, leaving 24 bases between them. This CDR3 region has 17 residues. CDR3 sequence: CASSPTSRQGLGGEQFF. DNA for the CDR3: TGTGCCAGCTCACCGACTTCGCGACAGGGCCTGGGGGGTGAGCAGTTCTTC.

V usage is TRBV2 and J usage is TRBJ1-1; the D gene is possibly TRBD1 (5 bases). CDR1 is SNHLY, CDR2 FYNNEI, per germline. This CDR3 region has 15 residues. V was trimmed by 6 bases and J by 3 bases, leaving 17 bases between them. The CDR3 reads CASSGGGTADTEAFF. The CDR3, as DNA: TGTGCCAGCAGCGGGGGGGGGACCGCCGACACTGAAGCTTTCTTT. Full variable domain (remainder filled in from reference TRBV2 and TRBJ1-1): EPEVTQTPSHQVTQMGQEVILRCVPISNHLYFYWYRQILGQKVEFLVSFYNNEISEKSEIFDDQFSVERPDGSNFTLKIRSTKLEDSAMYFCASSGGGTADTEAFFGQGTRLTVV.

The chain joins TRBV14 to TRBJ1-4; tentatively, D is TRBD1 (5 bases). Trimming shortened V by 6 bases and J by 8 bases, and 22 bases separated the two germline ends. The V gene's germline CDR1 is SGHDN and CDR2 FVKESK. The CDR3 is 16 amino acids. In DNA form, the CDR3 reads TGTGCCAGCAGTGCGACAAAGGTCAGGGCGGAAGAAAAACTGTTTTTT. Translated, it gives CASSATKVRAEEKLFF. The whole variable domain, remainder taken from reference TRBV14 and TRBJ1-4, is EAGVTQFPSHSVIEKGQTVTLRCDPISGHDNLYWYRRVMGKEIKFLLHFVKESKQDESGMPNNRFLAERTGGTYSTLKVQPAELEDSGVYFCASSATKVRAEEKLFFGSGTQLSVL.

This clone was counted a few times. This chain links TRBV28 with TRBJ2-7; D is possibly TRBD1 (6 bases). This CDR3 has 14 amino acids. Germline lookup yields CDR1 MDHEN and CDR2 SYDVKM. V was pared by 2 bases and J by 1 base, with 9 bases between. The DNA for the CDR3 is TGTGCCAGCAGTTTAGGGGGCCGGTCCTACGAGCAGTACTTC. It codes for CASSLGGRSYEQYF.

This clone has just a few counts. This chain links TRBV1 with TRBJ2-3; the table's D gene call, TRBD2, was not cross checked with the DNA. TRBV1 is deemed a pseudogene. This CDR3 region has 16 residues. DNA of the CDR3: TGCGCCAGCAGCCAAGGCGGCCAAGCGGGATCAGATACGCAGTATTTT. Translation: CASSQGGQAGSDTQYF.

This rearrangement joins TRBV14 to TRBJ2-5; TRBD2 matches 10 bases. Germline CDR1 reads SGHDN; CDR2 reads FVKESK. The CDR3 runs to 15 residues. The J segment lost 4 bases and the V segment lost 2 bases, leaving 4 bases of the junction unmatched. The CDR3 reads CASSQPAGGIETQYF. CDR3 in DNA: TGTGCCAGCAGCCAACCAGCGGGGGGGATAGAGACCCAGTACTTC. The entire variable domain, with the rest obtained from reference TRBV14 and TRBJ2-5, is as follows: EAGVTQFPSHSVIEKGQTVTLRCDPISGHDNLYWYRRVMGKEIKFLLHFVKESKQDESGMPNNRFLAERTGGTYSTLKVQPAELEDSGVYFCASSQPAGGIETQYFGPGTRLLVL.

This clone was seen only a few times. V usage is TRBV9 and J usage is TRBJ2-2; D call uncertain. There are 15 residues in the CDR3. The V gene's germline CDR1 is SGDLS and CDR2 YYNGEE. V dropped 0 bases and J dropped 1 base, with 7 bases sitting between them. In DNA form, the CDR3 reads TGTGCCAGCAGCGTAGCTACCGGGAACACCGGGGAGCTGTTTTTT. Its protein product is CASSVATGNTGELFF.

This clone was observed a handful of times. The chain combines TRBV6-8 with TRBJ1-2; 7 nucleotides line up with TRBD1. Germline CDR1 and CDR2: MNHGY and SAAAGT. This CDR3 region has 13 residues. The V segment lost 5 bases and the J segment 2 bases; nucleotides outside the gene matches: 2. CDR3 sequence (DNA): TGTGCCAGCAGTCAGGACAGGAACTATGGCTACACCTTC. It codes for CASSQDRNYGYTF.

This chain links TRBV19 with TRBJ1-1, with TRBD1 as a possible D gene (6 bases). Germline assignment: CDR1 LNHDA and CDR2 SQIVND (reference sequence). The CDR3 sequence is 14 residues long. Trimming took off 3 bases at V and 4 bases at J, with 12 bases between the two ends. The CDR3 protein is CASSIGGLGTEAFF. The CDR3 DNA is TGTGCCAGTAGTATTGGGGGGCTTGGCACTGAAGCTTTCTTT.

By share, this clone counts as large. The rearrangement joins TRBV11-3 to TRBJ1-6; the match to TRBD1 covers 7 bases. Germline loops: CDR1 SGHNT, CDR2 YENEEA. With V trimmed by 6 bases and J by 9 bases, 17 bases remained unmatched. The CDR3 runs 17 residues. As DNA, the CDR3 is TGTGCCAGCAGTACACACGACAGACAGGGCGGCGGTTCACCCCTCCACTTT. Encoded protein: CASSTHDRQGGGSPLHF.

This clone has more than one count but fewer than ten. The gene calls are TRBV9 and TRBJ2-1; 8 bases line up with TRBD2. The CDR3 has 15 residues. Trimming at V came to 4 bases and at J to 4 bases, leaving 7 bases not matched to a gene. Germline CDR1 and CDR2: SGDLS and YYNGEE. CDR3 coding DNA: TGTGCCAGCAGCCCTACGACTAGCGCGTACAATGAGCAGTTCTTC. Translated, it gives CASSPTTSAYNEQFF.

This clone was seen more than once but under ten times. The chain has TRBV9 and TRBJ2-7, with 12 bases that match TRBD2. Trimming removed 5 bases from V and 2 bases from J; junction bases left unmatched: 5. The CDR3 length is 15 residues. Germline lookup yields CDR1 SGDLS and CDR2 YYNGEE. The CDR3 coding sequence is TGTGCCAGCAGTCTGACTAGCGGGGGTCCCTACGAGCAGTACTTC. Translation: CASSLTSGGPYEQYF.

For the CDR3, the DNA is TGTGCCATTGCAGCCGGGACAGGCCTTGCCTACGAGCAGTACTTC. Protein: CAIAAGTGLAYEQYF. This chain links TRBV6-8 with TRBJ2-7; TRBD1 matches 8 bases. The CDR3 covers 15 residues. Trimming at V came to 10 bases and at J to 2 bases, leaving 13 bases not matched to a gene. CDR1 and CDR2 from the germline V gene are MNHGY and SAAAGT.

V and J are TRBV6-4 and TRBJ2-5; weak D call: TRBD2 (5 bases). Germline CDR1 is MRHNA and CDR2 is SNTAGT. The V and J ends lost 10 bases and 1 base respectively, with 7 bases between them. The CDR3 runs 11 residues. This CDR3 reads CATRGQETQYF. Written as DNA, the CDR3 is TGTGCCACCCGGGGCCAAGAGACCCAGTACTTC.

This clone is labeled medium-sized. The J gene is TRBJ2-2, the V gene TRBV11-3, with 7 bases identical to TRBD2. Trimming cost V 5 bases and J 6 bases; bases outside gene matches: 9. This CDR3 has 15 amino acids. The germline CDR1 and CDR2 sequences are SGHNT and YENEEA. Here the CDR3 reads CASSHQVREPGELFF. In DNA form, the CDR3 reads TGTGCCAGCAGCCATCAAGTGCGGGAGCCCGGGGAGCTGTTTTTT. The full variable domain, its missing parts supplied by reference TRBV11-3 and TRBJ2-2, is EAGVVQSPRYKIIEKKQPVAFWCNPISGHNTLYWYLQNLGQGPELLIRYENEEAVDDSQLPKDRFSAERLKGVDSTLKIQPAELGDSAVYLCASSHQVREPGELFFGEGSRLTVL.

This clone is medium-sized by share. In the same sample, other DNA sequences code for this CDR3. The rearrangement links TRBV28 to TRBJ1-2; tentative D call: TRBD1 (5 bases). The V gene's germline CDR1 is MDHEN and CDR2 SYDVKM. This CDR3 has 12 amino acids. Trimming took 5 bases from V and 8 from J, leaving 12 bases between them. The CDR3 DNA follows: TGTGCCAGCAGTAAACCCGGGGGGGGCTACACCTTC. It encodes CASSKPGGGYTF.

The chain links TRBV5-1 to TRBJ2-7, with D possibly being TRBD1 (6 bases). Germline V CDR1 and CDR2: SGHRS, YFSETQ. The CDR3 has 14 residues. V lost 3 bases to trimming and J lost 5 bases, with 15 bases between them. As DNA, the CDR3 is TGCGCCAGCAGCTCGGGACACGGCACTAACGAGCAGTACTTC. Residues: CASSSGHGTNEQYF.

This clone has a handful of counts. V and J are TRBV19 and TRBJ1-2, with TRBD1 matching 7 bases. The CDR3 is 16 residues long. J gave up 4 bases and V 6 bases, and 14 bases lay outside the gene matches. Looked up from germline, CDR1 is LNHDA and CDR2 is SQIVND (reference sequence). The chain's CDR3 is CASRFSQGSGSYGYTF. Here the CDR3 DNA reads TGTGCCAGTAGGTTCTCACAGGGGAGTGGGAGCTATGGCTACACCTTC.

CDR3: CASGQGTSGEQYF. CDR3 DNA: TGTGCCAGCGGACAGGGGACATCCGGCGAGCAGTACTTC. The V call is TRBV9, the J call TRBJ2-7, with 9 positions matching TRBD1. V was clipped by 7 bases and J by 6 bases; unmatched bases: 8. CDR1 is SGDLS, CDR2 YYNGEE, per germline. The CDR3 has 13 residues.

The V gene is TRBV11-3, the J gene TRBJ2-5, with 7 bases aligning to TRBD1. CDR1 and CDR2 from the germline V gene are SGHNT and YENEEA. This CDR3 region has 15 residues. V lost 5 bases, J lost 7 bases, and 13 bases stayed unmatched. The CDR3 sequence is CASSQVGDSSATQYF. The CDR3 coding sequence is TGTGCCAGCAGCCAAGTGGGGGACAGTTCGGCGACCCAGTACTTC.

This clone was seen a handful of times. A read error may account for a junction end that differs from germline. CDR3 loop: CASSQSWDQETQYF. DNA for the CDR3: TGTGCCAGCAGCCAATCATGGGACCAGGAGACCCAGTACTTC. The chain uses TRBV16 and TRBJ2-5, with D perhaps assigned TRBD1 or TRBD2 (5 bases each). CDR3 length equals 14 residues. Germline CDR1 reads KGHSY; CDR2 reads FQNENV.

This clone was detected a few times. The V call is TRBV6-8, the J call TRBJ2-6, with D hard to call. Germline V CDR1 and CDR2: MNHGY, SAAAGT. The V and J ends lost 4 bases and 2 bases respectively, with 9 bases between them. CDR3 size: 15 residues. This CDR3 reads CASSSTQPGANVLTF. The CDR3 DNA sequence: TGTGCCAGCAGTTCCACACAGCCTGGGGCCAACGTCCTGACTTTC.

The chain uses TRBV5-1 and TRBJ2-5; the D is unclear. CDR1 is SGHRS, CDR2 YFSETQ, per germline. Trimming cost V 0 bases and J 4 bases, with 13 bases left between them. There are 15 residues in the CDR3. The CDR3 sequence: CASSLDPVPRETQYF. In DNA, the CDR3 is TGCGCCAGCAGCTTGGATCCCGTCCCCCGAGAGACCCAGTACTTC. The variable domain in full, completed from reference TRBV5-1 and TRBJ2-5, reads KAGVTQTPRYLIKTRGQQVTLSCSPISGHRSVSWYQQTPGQGLQFLFEYFSETQRNKGNFPGRFSGRQFSNSRSEMNVSTLELGDSALYLCASSLDPVPRETQYFGPGTRLLVL.

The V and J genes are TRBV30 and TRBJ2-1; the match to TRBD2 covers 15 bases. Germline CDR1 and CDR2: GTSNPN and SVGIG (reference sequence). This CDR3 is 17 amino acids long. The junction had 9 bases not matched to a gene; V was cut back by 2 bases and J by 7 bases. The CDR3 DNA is TGTGCCTGGAGTATACCCCGTGGGACTAGCGGGGGGAATGAGCAGTTCTTC. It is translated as CAWSIPRGTSGGNEQFF.

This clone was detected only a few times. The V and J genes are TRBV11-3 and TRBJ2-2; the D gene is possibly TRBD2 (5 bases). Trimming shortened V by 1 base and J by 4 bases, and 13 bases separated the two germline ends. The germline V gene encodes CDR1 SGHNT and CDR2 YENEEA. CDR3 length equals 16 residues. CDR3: CASSLGPSGSTGELFF. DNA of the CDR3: TGTGCCAGCAGCTTAGGTCCCAGCGGTTCCACCGGGGAGCTGTTTTTT.

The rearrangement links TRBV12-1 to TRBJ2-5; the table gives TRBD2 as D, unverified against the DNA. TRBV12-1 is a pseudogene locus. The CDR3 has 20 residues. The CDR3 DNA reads TGTGCCAGCAGGTCAGAAGGACTAGCGGGGGGCCTAGCGTTCCAAGAGACCCAGTACTTC. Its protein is CASRSEGLAGGLAFQETQYF.

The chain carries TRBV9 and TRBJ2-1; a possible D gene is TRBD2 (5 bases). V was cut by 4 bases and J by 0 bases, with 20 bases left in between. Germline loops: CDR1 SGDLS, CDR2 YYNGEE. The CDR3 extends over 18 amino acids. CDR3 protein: CASSSPPDFPSSYNEQFF. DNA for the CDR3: TGTGCCAGCAGCTCCCCACCGGACTTTCCCAGCTCCTACAATGAGCAGTTCTTC.

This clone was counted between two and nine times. This CDR3 is CASSSTGGLREKLFF. In DNA, the CDR3 is TGTGCCAGCAGTTCGACAGGGGGCTTAAGGGAAAAACTGTTTTTT. The chain carries TRBV6-8 and TRBJ1-4; 10 nucleotides match TRBD1. The CDR3 runs to 15 residues. CDR1 is MNHGY and CDR2 is SAAAGT in the germline V gene. V lost 4 bases, J lost 8 bases, and 7 bases stayed unmatched.